This T cell receptor beta chain was captured by sequencing in a study of cytomegalovirus exposure and HLA in healthy donors. The CDR3 runs to 14 residues. Losses at the gene ends were 1 base for V and 7 bases for J; bases not matched to a gene: 4. Germline V gives CDR1 SGHDN, CDR2 FVKESK. The study ran its PCR with 60 Vbeta and 13 Jbeta primers. TCRdb's copy holds only in-frame clones and misses some; the assay was immunoSEQ multiplex PCR. The repertoire has fewer than 100,000 clones, 75% to 80% of them found once; the top ten carry roughly 7.1%. Sample: PBMCs. This clonotype was sampled from a female donor in good health and CMV-seronegative. This rearrangement joins TRBV14 to TRBJ1-2; 9 bases are a match to TRBD1. This chain's CDR3 is CASSQVNRGPGYTF. CDR3 nucleotide sequence: TGTGCCAGCAGCCAAGTTAACAGGGGGCCTGGCTACACCTTC.